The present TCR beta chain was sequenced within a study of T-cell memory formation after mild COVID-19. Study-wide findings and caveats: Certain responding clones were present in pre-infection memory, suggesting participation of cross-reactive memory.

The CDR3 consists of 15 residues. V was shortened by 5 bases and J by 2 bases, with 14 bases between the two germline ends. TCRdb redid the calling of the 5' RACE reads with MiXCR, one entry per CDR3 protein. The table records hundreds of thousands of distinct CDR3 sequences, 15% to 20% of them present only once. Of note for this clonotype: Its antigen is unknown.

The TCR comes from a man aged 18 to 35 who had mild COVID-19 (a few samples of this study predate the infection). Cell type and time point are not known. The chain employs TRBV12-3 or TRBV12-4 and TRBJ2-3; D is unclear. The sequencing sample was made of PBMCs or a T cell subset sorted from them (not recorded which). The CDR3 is CASSERGISTDTQYF. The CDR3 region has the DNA TGTGCCAGCAGTGAACGAGGTATTTCCACAGATACGCAGTATTTT.